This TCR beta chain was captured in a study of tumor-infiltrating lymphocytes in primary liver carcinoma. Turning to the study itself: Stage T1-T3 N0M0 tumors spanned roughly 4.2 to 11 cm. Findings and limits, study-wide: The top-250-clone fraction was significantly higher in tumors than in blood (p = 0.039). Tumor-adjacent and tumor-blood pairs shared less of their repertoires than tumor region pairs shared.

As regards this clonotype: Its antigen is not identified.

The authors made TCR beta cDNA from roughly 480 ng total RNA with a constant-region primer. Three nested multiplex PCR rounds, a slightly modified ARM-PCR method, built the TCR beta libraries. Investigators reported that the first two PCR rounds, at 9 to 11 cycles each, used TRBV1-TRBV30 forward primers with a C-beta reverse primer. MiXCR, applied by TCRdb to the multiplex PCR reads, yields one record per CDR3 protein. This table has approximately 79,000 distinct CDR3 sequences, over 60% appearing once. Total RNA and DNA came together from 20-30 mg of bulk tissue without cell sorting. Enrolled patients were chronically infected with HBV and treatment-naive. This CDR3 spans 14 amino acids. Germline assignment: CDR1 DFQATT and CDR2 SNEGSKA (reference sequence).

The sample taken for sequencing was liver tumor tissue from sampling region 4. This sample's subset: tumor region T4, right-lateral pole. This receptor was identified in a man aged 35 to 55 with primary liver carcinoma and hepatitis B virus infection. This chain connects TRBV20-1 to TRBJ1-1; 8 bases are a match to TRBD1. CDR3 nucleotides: TGCAGGGGTACAGGGGGGGGCTTGAACACTGAAGCTTTCTTT. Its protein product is CRGTGGGLNTEAFF.